This is a list of T cell receptor beta chains from one sample in a study of vaccination and CD4 T cells after COVID-19. TCRdb reprocessed the PCR reads via MiXCR and lists one record per CDR3 protein. The repertoire includes some 25,000 distinct CDR3 sequences, around 48% of them detected once, and approximately 6.1% sits in the top ten. Their antigens are not known. The sample consisted of CD4+ T cells from blood, cultured in vitro. These receptors originate from a human donor who had recovered from COVID-19. Each CDR3 is given with its conserved first and last residue. Each record gives: J gene, D gene, clone size, V gene, CDR3 protein, CDR3 DNA. A D gene is named only where the DNA matches it firmly. Not all rows give a size; the values are once, few, many and, for expanded clones, a class.

J gene: TRBJ1-6; D gene: NA; clone size: few; V gene: TRBV7-3; CDR3 protein: CASSLSGNSPLHF; CDR3 DNA: TGTGCCAGCAGCTTAAGCGGGAATTCACCCCTCCACTTT
J gene: TRBJ2-2; D gene: NA; clone size: NA; V gene: TRBV24-1; CDR3 protein: CATSDLPTAANTGELFF; CDR3 DNA: TGTGCCACCAGTGATTTACCGACAGCCGCGAACACCGGGGAGCTGTTTTTT
J gene: TRBJ2-1; D gene: NA; clone size: NA; V gene: TRBV7-3; CDR3 protein: CASSYTRTANEQFF; CDR3 DNA: TGTGCCAGCAGCTACACGAGGACTGCAAATGAGCAGTTCTTC
J gene: TRBJ2-5; D gene: NA; clone size: NA; V gene: TRBV7-2; CDR3 protein: CASSLEWSPRETQYF; CDR3 DNA: TGTGCCAGCAGCTTAGAATGGTCGCCCCGAGAGACCCAGTACTTC
J gene: TRBJ1-4; D gene: NA; clone size: NA; V gene: TRBV12-3/TRBV12-4; CDR3 protein: CASSLRPVNEKLFF; CDR3 DNA: TGTGCCAGCAGTTTAAGGCCCGTTAATGAAAAACTGTTTTTT
J gene: TRBJ2-3; D gene: TRBD1; clone size: NA; V gene: TRBV7-9; CDR3 protein: CASSSDRIGVTQYF; CDR3 DNA: TGTGCCAGCAGCTCGGACAGGATTGGGGTTACGCAGTATTTT
J gene: TRBJ2-5; D gene: NA; clone size: NA; V gene: TRBV18; CDR3 protein: CASSPPATTRETQYF; CDR3 DNA: TGTGCCAGCTCACCACCAGCCACGACGAGGGAGACCCAGTACTTC
J gene: TRBJ2-7; D gene: NA; clone size: NA; V gene: TRBV2; CDR3 protein: CASYAGFYEQYF; CDR3 DNA: TGTGCCAGCTACGCAGGGTTCTACGAGCAGTACTTC
J gene: TRBJ2-3; D gene: NA; clone size: NA; V gene: TRBV2; CDR3 protein: CASSEGLSPDTQYF; CDR3 DNA: TGTGCCAGCAGTGAAGGCCTCTCCCCAGATACGCAGTATTTT
J gene: TRBJ1-1; D gene: NA; clone size: NA; V gene: TRBV6-1; CDR3 protein: CASSGGRYTEAFF; CDR3 DNA: TGTGCCAGCAGTGGGGGACGGTACACTGAAGCTTTCTTT
J gene: TRBJ2-3; D gene: NA; clone size: once; V gene: TRBV5-1; CDR3 protein: CASSLVGPTGRGGDTQYF; CDR3 DNA: TGCGCCAGCAGCTTGGTGGGCCCGACAGGGAGGGGTGGCGATACGCAGTATTTT
J gene: TRBJ1-5; D gene: NA; clone size: few; V gene: TRBV6-1; CDR3 protein: CASVSVPGGNQPQHF; CDR3 DNA: TGTGCCAGCGTATCGGTGCCCGGGGGGAATCAGCCCCAGCATTTT
J gene: TRBJ2-2; D gene: TRBD1; clone size: NA; V gene: TRBV6-2/TRBV6-3; CDR3 protein: CASKDPSSGTGTTRELFF; CDR3 DNA: TGTGCCAGCAAGGACCCTTCCTCCGGGACAGGGACCACCAGGGAGCTGTTTTTT
J gene: TRBJ1-6; D gene: NA; clone size: NA; V gene: TRBV12-2; CDR3 protein: CASRLALGLYSPLHF; CDR3 DNA: TGTGCAAGTCGCTTAGCACTGGGTCTGTATTCACCCCTCCACTTT
J gene: TRBJ2-7; D gene: TRBD1; clone size: NA; V gene: TRBV25-1; CDR3 protein: CASSGTGLNEQYF; CDR3 DNA: TGTGCCAGCTCCGGGACAGGGCTCAACGAGCAGTACTTC
J gene: TRBJ2-5; D gene: TRBD2; clone size: NA; V gene: TRBV5-1; CDR3 protein: CASSLSTSGGLGGTQYF; CDR3 DNA: TGCGCCAGCAGCTTGAGCACTAGCGGGGGCTTGGGGGGGACCCAGTACTTC
J gene: TRBJ1-1; D gene: NA; clone size: NA; V gene: TRBV28; CDR3 protein: CASSWTPLNTEAFF; CDR3 DNA: TGTGCCAGCAGTTGGACACCCCTGAACACTGAAGCTTTCTTT
J gene: TRBJ1-5; D gene: NA; clone size: NA; V gene: TRBV28; CDR3 protein: CASFGGRVTPQHF; CDR3 DNA: TGTGCCAGCTTCGGCGGGCGGGTAACTCCCCAGCATTTT
J gene: TRBJ1-1; D gene: NA; clone size: NA; V gene: TRBV19; CDR3 protein: CASAKGDVNTEAFF; CDR3 DNA: TGTGCCAGTGCTAAGGGGGACGTGAACACTGAAGCTTTCTTT
J gene: TRBJ2-5; D gene: TRBD1; clone size: few; V gene: TRBV19; CDR3 protein: CASSPYRGREETQYF; CDR3 DNA: TGTGCCAGTAGCCCATACAGGGGGCGGGAAGAGACCCAGTACTTC
J gene: TRBJ2-7; D gene: NA; clone size: NA; V gene: TRBV7-8; CDR3 protein: CASSEYPVGWTYEQYF; CDR3 DNA: TGTGCCAGCAGCGAATACCCCGTGGGTTGGACCTACGAGCAGTACTTC
J gene: TRBJ2-7; D gene: NA; clone size: NA; V gene: TRBV2; CDR3 protein: CASSARQGISYEQYF; CDR3 DNA: TGTGCCAGCAGCGCGCGCCAGGGGATCTCCTACGAGCAGTACTTC
J gene: TRBJ2-7; D gene: TRBD2; clone size: NA; V gene: TRBV7-2; CDR3 protein: CASSEGGRGYEQYF; CDR3 DNA: TGTGCCAGCAGCGAGGGCGGGAGAGGGTACGAGCAGTACTTC
J gene: TRBJ1-6; D gene: TRBD1; clone size: NA; V gene: TRBV19; CDR3 protein: CASTASGTAAVISPLHF; CDR3 DNA: TGTGCCAGTACCGCCTCCGGGACAGCAGCGGTTATTTCACCCCTCCACTTT
J gene: TRBJ1-1; D gene: NA; clone size: NA; V gene: TRBV21-1; CDR3 protein: CASSMPWDRGTEAFF; CDR3 DNA: TGTGCCAGCAGCATGCCCTGGGACAGGGGGACTGAAGCTTTCTTT
J gene: TRBJ2-5; D gene: TRBD2; clone size: few; V gene: TRBV20-1; CDR3 protein: CSARGPSGIYQETQYF; CDR3 DNA: TGCAGTGCTAGAGGTCCTAGCGGGATATACCAAGAGACCCAGTACTTC
J gene: TRBJ2-1; D gene: NA; clone size: NA; V gene: TRBV6-4; CDR3 protein: CASSRVGGSQGEQFF; CDR3 DNA: TGTGCCAGCAGTCGAGTGGGCGGCAGCCAAGGTGAGCAGTTCTTC
J gene: TRBJ1-4; D gene: NA; clone size: once; V gene: TRBV28; CDR3 protein: CASSFWDLATNEKLFF; CDR3 DNA: TGTGCCAGCAGCTTCTGGGATCTAGCAACTAATGAAAAACTGTTTTTT
J gene: TRBJ2-6; D gene: NA; clone size: NA; V gene: TRBV27; CDR3 protein: CASSRPGRASGANVLTF; CDR3 DNA: TGTGCCAGCAGTCGACCGGGACGGGCCTCTGGGGCCAACGTCCTGACTTTC
J gene: TRBJ2-2; D gene: TRBD2; clone size: NA; V gene: TRBV20-1; CDR3 protein: CSARDREAGVNTGELFF; CDR3 DNA: TGCAGTGCTAGAGATAGGGAGGCGGGAGTCAACACCGGGGAGCTGTTTTTT
J gene: TRBJ1-2; D gene: TRBD1; clone size: few; V gene: TRBV7-9; CDR3 protein: CASSPRDSLYGYTF; CDR3 DNA: TGTGCCAGCAGCCCTCGGGACAGCCTCTATGGCTACACCTTC
J gene: TRBJ2-5; D gene: NA; clone size: NA; V gene: TRBV28; CDR3 protein: CASSKWDKQETQYF; CDR3 DNA: TGTGCCAGCAGTAAATGGGACAAGCAAGAGACCCAGTACTTC
J gene: TRBJ2-3; D gene: TRBD1; clone size: NA; V gene: TRBV6-1; CDR3 protein: CASTHGDRGRDTQYF; CDR3 DNA: TGTGCCAGCACCCATGGGGACAGGGGGAGGGATACGCAGTATTTT
J gene: TRBJ1-6; D gene: NA; clone size: NA; V gene: TRBV6-2/TRBV6-3; CDR3 protein: CASSGLSSYNSPPHF; CDR3 DNA: TGTGCCAGCAGTGGGCTGAGCTCCTATAATTCACCCCCCCACTTT
J gene: TRBJ1-1; D gene: TRBD1; clone size: NA; V gene: TRBV19; CDR3 protein: CASSTLTGGTEAFF; CDR3 DNA: TGTGCCAGTAGTACCCTGACAGGGGGCACTGAAGCTTTCTTT
J gene: TRBJ1-5; D gene: NA; clone size: NA; V gene: TRBV6-5; CDR3 protein: CASSYGGIENQPQHF; CDR3 DNA: TGTGCCAGCAGTTATGGGGGGATCGAGAATCAGCCCCAGCATTTT
J gene: TRBJ2-3; D gene: NA; clone size: few; V gene: TRBV28; CDR3 protein: CASLRMEGRPYTDTQYF; CDR3 DNA: TGTGCCAGCCTCCGCATGGAGGGTAGACCCTACACAGATACGCAGTATTTT
J gene: TRBJ2-2; D gene: TRBD2; clone size: NA; V gene: TRBV29-1; CDR3 protein: CSVGRTVTGELFF; CDR3 DNA: TGCAGCGTCGGGAGGACTGTAACCGGGGAGCTGTTTTTT
J gene: TRBJ2-3; D gene: TRBD1; clone size: NA; V gene: TRBV4-1; CDR3 protein: CASSQGPQGGTDTQYF; CDR3 DNA: TGCGCCAGCAGCCAAGGTCCGCAGGGGGGCACAGATACGCAGTATTTT
J gene: TRBJ2-5; D gene: TRBD2; clone size: NA; V gene: TRBV11-3; CDR3 protein: CASSSRGTSGGRETQYF; CDR3 DNA: TGTGCCAGCAGCTCCAGAGGGACTAGCGGGGGTCGGGAGACCCAGTACTTC
J gene: TRBJ1-1; D gene: NA; clone size: NA; V gene: TRBV28; CDR3 protein: CASGQIYGTEAFF; CDR3 DNA: TGTGCCAGCGGTCAAATATATGGCACTGAAGCTTTCTTT
J gene: TRBJ2-1; D gene: TRBD2; clone size: NA; V gene: TRBV6-5; CDR3 protein: CASSYKSPLAGSAYNEQFF; CDR3 DNA: TGTGCCAGCAGTTACAAGAGCCCGTTAGCGGGATCCGCCTACAATGAGCAGTTCTTC
J gene: TRBJ2-1; D gene: TRBD2; clone size: NA; V gene: TRBV12-3/TRBV12-4; CDR3 protein: CASSSGTRQFF; CDR3 DNA: TGTGCCAGCAGTTCCGGGACTAGACAGTTCTTC
J gene: TRBJ2-5; D gene: NA; clone size: few; V gene: TRBV11-3; CDR3 protein: CASSSTGTQYF; CDR3 DNA: TGTGCCAGCAGCTCGACGGGAACCCAGTACTTC
J gene: TRBJ2-4; D gene: NA; clone size: few; V gene: TRBV20-1; CDR3 protein: CSARDGGSAKNIQYF; CDR3 DNA: TGCAGTGCTAGAGATGGGGGGTCTGCCAAAAACATTCAGTACTTC
J gene: TRBJ1-1; D gene: NA; clone size: NA; V gene: TRBV2; CDR3 protein: CASSLTSPGAFF; CDR3 DNA: TGTGCCAGCAGCCTAACGAGCCCAGGAGCTTTCTTT
J gene: TRBJ2-2; D gene: NA; clone size: few; V gene: TRBV6-1; CDR3 protein: CASSPRGGSGELFF; CDR3 DNA: TGTGCCAGCAGTCCAAGGGGGGGATCCGGGGAGCTGTTTTTT
J gene: TRBJ1-1; D gene: NA; clone size: NA; V gene: TRBV5-4; CDR3 protein: CASSLELNTEAFF; CDR3 DNA: TGTGCCAGCAGCTTGGAATTGAACACTGAAGCTTTCTTT
J gene: TRBJ1-2; D gene: TRBD1; clone size: NA; V gene: TRBV20-1; CDR3 protein: CSASQGAYGYTF; CDR3 DNA: TGCAGTGCTTCACAGGGGGCCTATGGCTACACCTTC
J gene: TRBJ2-1; D gene: TRBD2; clone size: once; V gene: TRBV5-1; CDR3 protein: CASSQTSGSYNEQFF; CDR3 DNA: TGCGCCAGCAGCCAGACTAGCGGGAGCTACAATGAGCAGTTCTTC